The rows below give T cell receptor beta chains drawn from one sample of a study of shared clonotypes between healthy human individuals. The protocol was immunoSEQ multiplex PCR, while the TCRdb copy is restricted to in-frame clones and leaves out a portion. The sample includes about 1.5 million clones, 95% to 99% seen only once; the top ten take 0.4% to 0.45%. Sequencing was carried out using naive CD4+ T cells sorted from blood. All receptors come from a man aged 25 to 40 in good health. Both conserved end residues are part of each CDR3. D genes are given only for firm matches.

D	length	V	CDR3
TRBD1	16	TRBV11-2	CASSSITGQGGQPQHF
.	13	TRBV18	CASSLDIYETQYF
TRBD2	19	TRBV9	CASSVATHGGRARDNEQFF
TRBD2	17	TRBV5-8	CASSLWGLADFTDTQYF
TRBD2	15	TRBV29-1	CSVGVLAGGADTQYF
.	14	TRBV19	CASSITSPPPEAFF
.	15	TRBV7-8	CASSLSLLVFYEQYF
.	13	TRBV11-2	CASSLAGLWEQFF
.	15	TRBV6-5	CASSQTRHSNQPQHF
.	12	TRBV18	CASSPPSGELFF
.	11	TRBV18	CASSPSREAFF
.	13	TRBV7-2	CANSGDTGTEAFF
TRBD2	14	TRBV29-1	CSGQTSGRADTQYF
.	13	TRBV6-4	CASSSQGTGELFF
TRBD1	13	TRBV29-1	CSVVRGANTEAFF
.	15	TRBV7-6	CASSLNPGLQETQYF
TRBD2	17	TRBV2	CASSVTSGILAAGELFF
TRBD1	15	TRBV7-9	CASSSSTGGNTEAFF
TRBD1	15	TRBV23-1	CASRLNRGERETQYF
TRBD1	17	TRBV4-1	CASSQMPGQGAYNEQFF
.	15	TRBV5-5	CASSFPGHVNEKLFF
.	13	TRBV5-1	CASSPRSNEKLFF
TRBD1	16	TRBV19	CASGRPGQLMNTEAFF
.	15	TRBV6-5	CASSYGGTPDNEQFF
TRBD2	16	TRBV5-4	CASSLEGLAGTDTQYF
.	15	TRBV19	CAAGTGAATNEKLFF
TRBD2	15	TRBV7-3	CASSPRGGRADTQYF
.	14	TRBV10-1	CASSSQVAGTEAFF
.	16	TRBV19	CASSTRRPTGGQPQHF
.	13	TRBV27	CASSSLSRNEQFF
.	13	TRBV5-4	CASSLAPVVGYTF
TRBD2	14	TRBV29-1	CSVDTSGSLNEQFF
TRBD1	16	TRBV11-2	CASSPFGQVASHEQYF
.	13	TRBV7-9	CASSRTSLETQYF
TRBD1	14	TRBV4-1	CASSQFGTVNEQYF
.	14	TRBV11-2	CASSLALVVGTQYF
.	15	TRBV11-2	CASSLPGPRSHEQYF
TRBD2	14	TRBV30	CAWRGLAAYNEQFF
.	16	TRBV25-1	CASSEYPGLGSGELFF
.	11	TRBV7-9	CASSLNNTIYF
.	12	TRBV5-1	CASSLTQETQYF
.	17	TRBV7-2	CASSLSRANLYTDTQYF
TRBD2	17	TRBV10-3	CAISGAGTSGSAGELFF